This T cell receptor (beta chain) was observed in a study of T cell changes during pregnancy in multiple sclerosis. Germline V gene sequence: CDR1 SGHRS, CDR2 YFSETQ. The CDR3 is 13 amino acids. Trimming shortened V by 4 bases and J by 0 bases, and 4 bases separated the two germline ends. The protocol was immunoSEQ multiplex PCR, while the TCRdb copy is restricted to in-frame clones and leaves out a portion. Among approximately 50,000 clones, about nine tenths were seen once, and the ten largest hold 0.55% to 0.65%. The receptor was derived from a female donor in good health, enrolled as a control in a pregnancy study. The specimen was CD4+ T cells from peripheral blood mononuclear cells, collected after pregnancy. The chain links TRBV5-1 to TRBJ2-2; unclear D gene. The CDR3 sequence: CASSTANTGELFF. The CDR3 DNA reads TGCGCCAGCAGCACAGCGAACACCGGGGAGCTGTTTTTT.